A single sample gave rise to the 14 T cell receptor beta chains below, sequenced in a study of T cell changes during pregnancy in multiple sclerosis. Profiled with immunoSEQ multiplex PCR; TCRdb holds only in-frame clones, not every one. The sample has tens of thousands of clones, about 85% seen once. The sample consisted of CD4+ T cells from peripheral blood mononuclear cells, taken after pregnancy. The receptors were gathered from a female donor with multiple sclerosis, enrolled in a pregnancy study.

The CDR3 DNA reads TGTGCCAGCAGTGAATCAGGACAGGGCTATGGCTACACCTTC. It encodes CASSESGQGYGYTF. The chain combines TRBV6-1 with TRBJ1-2, with TRBD1 identical over 8 bases. Losses at the gene ends were 2 bases for V and 4 bases for J; bases not matched to a gene: 3. From germline, CDR1 is MNHNS and CDR2 SASEGT. This CDR3 contains 14 residues.

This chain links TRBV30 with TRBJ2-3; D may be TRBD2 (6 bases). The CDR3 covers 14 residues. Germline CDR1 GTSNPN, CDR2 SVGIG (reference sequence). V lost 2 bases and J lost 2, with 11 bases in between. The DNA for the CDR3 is TGTGCCTGGAGTTTCGGGGGAGCCACAGATACGCAGTATTTT. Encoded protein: CAWSFGGATDTQYF.

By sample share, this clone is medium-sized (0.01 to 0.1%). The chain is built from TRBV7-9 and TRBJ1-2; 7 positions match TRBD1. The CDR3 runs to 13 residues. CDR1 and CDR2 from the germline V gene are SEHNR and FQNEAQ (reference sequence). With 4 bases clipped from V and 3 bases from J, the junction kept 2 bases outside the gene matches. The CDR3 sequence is CASSWTGDYGYTF. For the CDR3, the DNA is TGTGCCAGCAGCTGGACAGGCGACTATGGCTACACCTTC.

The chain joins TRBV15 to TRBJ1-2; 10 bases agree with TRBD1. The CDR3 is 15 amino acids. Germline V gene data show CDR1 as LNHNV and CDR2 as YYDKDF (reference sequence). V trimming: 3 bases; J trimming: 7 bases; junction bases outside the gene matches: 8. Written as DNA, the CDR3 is TGTGCCACCAGCAGGTCCGGGACAGGGGCGTTTGGCTACACCTTC. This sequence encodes CATSRSGTGAFGYTF.

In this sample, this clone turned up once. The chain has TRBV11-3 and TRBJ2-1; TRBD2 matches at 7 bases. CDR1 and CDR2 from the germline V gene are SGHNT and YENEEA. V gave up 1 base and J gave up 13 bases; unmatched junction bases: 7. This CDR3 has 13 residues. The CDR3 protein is CASSLVIGTKQFF. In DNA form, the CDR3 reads TGTGCCAGCAGCTTAGTAATCGGGACTAAACAGTTCTTC.

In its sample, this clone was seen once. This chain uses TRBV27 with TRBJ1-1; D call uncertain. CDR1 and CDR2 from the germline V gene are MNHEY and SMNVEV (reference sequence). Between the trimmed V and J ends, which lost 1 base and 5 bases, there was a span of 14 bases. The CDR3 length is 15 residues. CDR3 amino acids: CASSLFWGGGTEAFF. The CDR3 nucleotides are TGTGCCAGCAGTTTATTTTGGGGAGGTGGGACTGAAGCTTTCTTT.

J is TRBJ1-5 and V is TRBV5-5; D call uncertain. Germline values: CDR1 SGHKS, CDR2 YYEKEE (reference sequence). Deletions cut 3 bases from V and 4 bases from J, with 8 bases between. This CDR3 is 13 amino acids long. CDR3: CASSSEGNQPQHF. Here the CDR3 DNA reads TGTGCCAGCAGCTCGGAGGGTAATCAGCCCCAGCATTTT.

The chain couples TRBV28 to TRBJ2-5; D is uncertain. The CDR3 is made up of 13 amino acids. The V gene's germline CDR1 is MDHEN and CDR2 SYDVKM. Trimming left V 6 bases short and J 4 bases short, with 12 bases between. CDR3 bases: TGTGCCAGCAGACAACCCGCTGGAGAGACCCAGTACTTC. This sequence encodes CASRQPAGETQYF.

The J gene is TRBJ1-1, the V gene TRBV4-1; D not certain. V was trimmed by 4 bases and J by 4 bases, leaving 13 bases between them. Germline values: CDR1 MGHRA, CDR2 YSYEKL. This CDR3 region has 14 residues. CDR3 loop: CASSLEGGFTEAFF. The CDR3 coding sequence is TGCGCCAGCAGCCTGGAGGGAGGGTTCACTGAAGCTTTCTTT.

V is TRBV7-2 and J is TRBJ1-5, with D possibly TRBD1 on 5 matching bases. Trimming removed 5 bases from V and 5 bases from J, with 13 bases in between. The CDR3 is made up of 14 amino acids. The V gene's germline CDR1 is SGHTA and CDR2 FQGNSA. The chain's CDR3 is CASSLRQSDQPQHF. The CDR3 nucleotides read TGTGCCAGCAGCCTTCGACAGAGTGATCAGCCCCAGCATTTT.

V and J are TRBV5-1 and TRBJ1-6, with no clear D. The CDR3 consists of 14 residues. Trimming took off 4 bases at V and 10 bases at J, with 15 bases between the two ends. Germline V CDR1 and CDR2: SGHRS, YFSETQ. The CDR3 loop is CASSPSPGSSPLHF. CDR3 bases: TGCGCCAGCAGCCCTAGTCCGGGGAGCTCACCCCTCCACTTT.

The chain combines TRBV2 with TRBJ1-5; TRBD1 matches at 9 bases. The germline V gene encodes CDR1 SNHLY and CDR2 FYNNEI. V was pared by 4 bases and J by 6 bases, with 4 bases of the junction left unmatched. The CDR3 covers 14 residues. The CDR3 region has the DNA TGTGCCAGCAGTGTCCGGACAGGGGTTCAGCCCCAGCATTTT. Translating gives CASSVRTGVQPQHF.

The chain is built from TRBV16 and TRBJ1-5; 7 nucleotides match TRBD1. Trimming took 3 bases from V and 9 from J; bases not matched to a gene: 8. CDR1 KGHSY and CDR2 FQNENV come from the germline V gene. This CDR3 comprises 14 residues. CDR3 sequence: CASSQSLDRRPQHF. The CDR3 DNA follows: TGTGCCAGCAGCCAGTCATTGGACAGGAGGCCCCAGCATTTT.

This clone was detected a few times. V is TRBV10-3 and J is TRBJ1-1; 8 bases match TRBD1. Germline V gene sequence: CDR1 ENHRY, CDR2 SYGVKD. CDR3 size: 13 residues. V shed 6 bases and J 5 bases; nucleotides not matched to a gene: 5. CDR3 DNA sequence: TGTGCCATCAGCAGGCAGGGGGCAACTGAAGCTTTCTTT. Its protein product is CAISRQGATEAFF.